This T cell receptor beta chain was recovered during a study of Ad26.COV2.S vaccination and SARS-CoV-2 variants. Study-wide results and limits: Researchers reported similar non-spike TCR breadth in vaccine and placebo recipients.

Described treatment: around 19 received Ad26.COV2.S at low or high dose, single or two shots; several received placebo; per-sample allocation not given. Samples came from day 63 after the first vaccine or placebo injection. The vaccine delivered Wuhan-strain SARS-CoV-2 spike through an Ad26 vector. Sequencing used immunoSEQ multiplex PCR; TCRdb keeps in-frame clones, though not all of them. This table holds about 350,000 clones, around 86% found once. Comments on this clone: Its antigen is currently unknown.

This CDR3 spans 15 amino acids. Germline V gene sequence: CDR1 SGHAT, CDR2 FQDESV (reference sequence). V was trimmed by 1 base and J by 0 bases, leaving 6 bases between them. V gene TRBV11-1 combines with J gene TRBJ2-2; tentatively, D is TRBD1 (5 bases). The clonotype originates from a person between 18 and 59 years old who received the Ad26.COV2.S COVID-19 vaccine or a placebo. The source was peripheral blood, collected in a trial of Ad26.COV2.S vaccine versus placebo. DNA for the CDR3: TGTGCCAGCAGCTTAGGCAGGGCGAACACCGGGGAGCTGTTTTTT. It yields the protein CASSLGRANTGELFF.